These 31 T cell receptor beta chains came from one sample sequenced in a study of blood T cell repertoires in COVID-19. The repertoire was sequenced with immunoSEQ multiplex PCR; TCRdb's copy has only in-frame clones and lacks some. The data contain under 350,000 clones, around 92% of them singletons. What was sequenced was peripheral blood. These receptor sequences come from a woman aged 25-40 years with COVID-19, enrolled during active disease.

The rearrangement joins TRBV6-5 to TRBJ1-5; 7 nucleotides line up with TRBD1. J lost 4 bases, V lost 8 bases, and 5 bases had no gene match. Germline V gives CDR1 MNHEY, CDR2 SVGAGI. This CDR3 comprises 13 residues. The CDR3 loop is CASGLTGNQPQHF. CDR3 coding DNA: TGTGCCAGCGGATTGACAGGGAATCAGCCCCAGCATTTT.

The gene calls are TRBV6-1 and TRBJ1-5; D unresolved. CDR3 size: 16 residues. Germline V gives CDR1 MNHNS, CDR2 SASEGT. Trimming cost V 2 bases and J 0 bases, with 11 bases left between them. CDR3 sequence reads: CASSEYREYSNQPQHF. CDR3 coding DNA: TGTGCCAGCAGTGAATATCGCGAATATAGCAATCAGCCCCAGCATTTT.

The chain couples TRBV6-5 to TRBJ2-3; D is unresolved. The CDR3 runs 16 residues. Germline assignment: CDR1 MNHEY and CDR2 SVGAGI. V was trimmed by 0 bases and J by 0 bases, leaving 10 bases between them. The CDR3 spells CASSYSSHPSTDTQYF. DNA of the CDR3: TGTGCCAGCAGTTACTCGAGCCATCCTAGCACAGATACGCAGTATTTT.

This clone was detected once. CDR3 loop: CASSQIDRDKNIQYF. CDR3 coding DNA: TGCGCCAGCAGCCAGATAGACAGGGACAAAAACATTCAGTACTTC. This chain links TRBV4-3 with TRBJ2-4, with TRBD1 matching 7 bases. Germline CDR1 and CDR2: LGHNA and YSLEER. V dropped 3 bases and J dropped 3; count of bases not matched to a gene: 5. The CDR3 covers 15 residues.

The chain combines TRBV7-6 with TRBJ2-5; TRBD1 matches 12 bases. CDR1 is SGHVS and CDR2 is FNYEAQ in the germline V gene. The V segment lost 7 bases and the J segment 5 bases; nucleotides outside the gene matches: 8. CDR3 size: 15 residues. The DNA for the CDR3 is TGTGCCAGCACGCTCGGGACAGGGGGCAAGGAGACCCAGTACTTC. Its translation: CASTLGTGGKETQYF. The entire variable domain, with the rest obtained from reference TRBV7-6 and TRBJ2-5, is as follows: GAGVSQSPRYKVTKRGQDVALRCDPISGHVSLYWYRQALGQGPEFLTYFNYEAQQDKSGLPNDRFSAERPEGSISTLTIQRTEQRDSAMYRCASTLGTGGKETQYFGPGTRLLVL.

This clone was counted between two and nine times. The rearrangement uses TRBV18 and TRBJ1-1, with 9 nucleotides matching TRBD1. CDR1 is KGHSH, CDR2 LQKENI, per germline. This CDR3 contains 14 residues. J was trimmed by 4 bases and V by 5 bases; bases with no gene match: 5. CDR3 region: CASSLGQGSTEAFF. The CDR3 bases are TGTGCCAGCTCATTAGGACAGGGGAGCACTGAAGCTTTCTTT.

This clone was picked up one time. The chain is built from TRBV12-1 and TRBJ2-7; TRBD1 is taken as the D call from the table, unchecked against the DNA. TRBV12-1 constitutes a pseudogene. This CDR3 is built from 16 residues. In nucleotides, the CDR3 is TGTGCCAGCAGCCCACCGCGCCAGGGCTGCCCGTACGAGCAGTACTTC. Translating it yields CASSPPRQGCPYEQYF.

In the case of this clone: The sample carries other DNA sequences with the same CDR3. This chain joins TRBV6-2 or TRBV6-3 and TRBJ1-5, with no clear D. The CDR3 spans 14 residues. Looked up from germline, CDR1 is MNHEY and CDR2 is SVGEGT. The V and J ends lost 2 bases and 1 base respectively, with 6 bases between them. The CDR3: CASSYGGSNQPQHF. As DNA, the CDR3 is TGTGCCAGCAGTTACGGAGGGAGCAATCAGCCCCAGCATTTT.

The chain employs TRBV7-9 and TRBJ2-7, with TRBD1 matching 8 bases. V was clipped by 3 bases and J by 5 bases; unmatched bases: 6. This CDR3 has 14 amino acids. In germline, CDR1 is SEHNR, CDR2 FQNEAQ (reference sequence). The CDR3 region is CASSFQGARNEQYF. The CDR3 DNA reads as TGTGCCAGCAGCTTCCAGGGGGCGCGCAACGAGCAGTACTTC.

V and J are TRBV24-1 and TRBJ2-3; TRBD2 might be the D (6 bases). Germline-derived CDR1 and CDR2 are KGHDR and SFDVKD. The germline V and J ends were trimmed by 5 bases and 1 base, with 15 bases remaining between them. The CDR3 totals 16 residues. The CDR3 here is CATSVRGTWGTDTQYF. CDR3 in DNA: TGTGCCACCAGTGTACGGGGGACGTGGGGCACAGATACGCAGTATTTT.

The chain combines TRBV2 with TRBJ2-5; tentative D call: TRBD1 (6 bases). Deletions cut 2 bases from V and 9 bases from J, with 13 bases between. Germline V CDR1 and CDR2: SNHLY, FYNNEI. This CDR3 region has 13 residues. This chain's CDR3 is CASSERDIWSQYF. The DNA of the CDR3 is TGTGCCAGCAGTGAAAGGGACATTTGGTCCCAGTACTTC.

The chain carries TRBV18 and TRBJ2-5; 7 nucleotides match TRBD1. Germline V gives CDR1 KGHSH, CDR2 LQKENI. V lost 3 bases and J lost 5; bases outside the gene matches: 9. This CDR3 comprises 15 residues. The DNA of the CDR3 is TGTGCCAGCTCACCCAAAATGACAGGGCAGGAGACCCAGTACTTC. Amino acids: CASSPKMTGQETQYF.

The CDR3 bases are TGTGCCTGGCCTAGACGGCTTAACTCTGGAAACACCATATATTTT. Translated, it gives CAWPRRLNSGNTIYF. The V and J genes are TRBV30 and TRBJ1-3; no reliable D call. Germline CDR1 GTSNPN, CDR2 SVGIG (reference sequence). The CDR3 runs 15 residues. V shed 5 bases and J shed 0 bases, with 14 bases lying between them.

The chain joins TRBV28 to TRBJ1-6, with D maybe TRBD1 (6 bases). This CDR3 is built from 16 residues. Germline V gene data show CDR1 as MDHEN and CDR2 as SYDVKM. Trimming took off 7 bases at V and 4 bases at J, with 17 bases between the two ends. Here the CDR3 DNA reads TGTGCCAGCACCCCGGGGACATTTAGATATAATTCACCCCTCCACTTT. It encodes CASTPGTFRYNSPLHF.

The CDR3: CAWSQTGDEQYF. CDR3 bases: TGTGCCTGGAGCCAGACAGGGGACGAGCAGTACTTC. V gene TRBV30 combines with J gene TRBJ2-7; TRBD1 matches 8 bases. Germline CDR1 and CDR2: GTSNPN and SVGIG (reference sequence). With 3 bases clipped from V and 5 bases from J, the junction kept 3 bases outside the gene matches. The CDR3 is 12 residues long.

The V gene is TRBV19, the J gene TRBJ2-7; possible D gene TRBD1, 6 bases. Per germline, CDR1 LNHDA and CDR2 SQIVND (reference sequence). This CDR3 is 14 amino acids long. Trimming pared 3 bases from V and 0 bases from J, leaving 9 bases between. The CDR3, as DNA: TGTGCCAGTAGTATTGCAGGGGCCTCCTACGAGCAGTACTTC. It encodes CASSIAGASYEQYF.

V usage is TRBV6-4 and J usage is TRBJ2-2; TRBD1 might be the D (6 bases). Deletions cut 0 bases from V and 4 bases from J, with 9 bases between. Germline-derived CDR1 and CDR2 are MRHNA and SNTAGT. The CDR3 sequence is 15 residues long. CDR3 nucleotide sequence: TGTGCCAGCAGTGACTCCGCACAGGGCACCGGGGAGCTGTTTTTT. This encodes CASSDSAQGTGELFF.

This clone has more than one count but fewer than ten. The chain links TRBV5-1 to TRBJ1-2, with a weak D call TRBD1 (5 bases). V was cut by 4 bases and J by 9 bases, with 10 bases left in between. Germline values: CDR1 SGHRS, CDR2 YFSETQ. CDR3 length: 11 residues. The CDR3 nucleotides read TGCGCCAGCAGCAAGGGGCCGCGCTACACCTTC. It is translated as CASSKGPRYTF.

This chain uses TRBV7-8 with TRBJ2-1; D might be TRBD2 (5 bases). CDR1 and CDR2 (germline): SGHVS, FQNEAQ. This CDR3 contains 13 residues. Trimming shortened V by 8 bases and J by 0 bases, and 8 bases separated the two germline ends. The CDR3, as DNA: TGTGCCAGCGAGGGAAGCTCCTACAATGAGCAGTTCTTC. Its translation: CASEGSSYNEQFF.

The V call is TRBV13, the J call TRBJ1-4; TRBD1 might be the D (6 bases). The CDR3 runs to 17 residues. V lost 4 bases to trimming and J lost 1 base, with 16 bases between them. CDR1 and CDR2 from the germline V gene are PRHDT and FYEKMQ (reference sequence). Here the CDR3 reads CASSSRGRGLTNEKLFF. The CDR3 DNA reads TGTGCCAGCAGCTCCCGTGGGAGGGGGTTAACTAATGAAAAACTGTTTTTT.

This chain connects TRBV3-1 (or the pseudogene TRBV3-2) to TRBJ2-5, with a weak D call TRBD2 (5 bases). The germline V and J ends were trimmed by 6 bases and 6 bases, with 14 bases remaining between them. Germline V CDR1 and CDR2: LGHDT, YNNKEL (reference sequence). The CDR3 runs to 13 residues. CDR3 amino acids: CASSLGSLKTQYF. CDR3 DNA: TGTGCCAGCAGTCTAGGGAGTTTGAAGACCCAGTACTTC.

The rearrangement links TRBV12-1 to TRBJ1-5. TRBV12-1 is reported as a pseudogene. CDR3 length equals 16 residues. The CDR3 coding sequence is TGTGCCAGCAGCTTTGTGTCCGCCTGGTCTAGTCAGCCCCAGCATTTT. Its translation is CASSFVSAWSSQPQHF.

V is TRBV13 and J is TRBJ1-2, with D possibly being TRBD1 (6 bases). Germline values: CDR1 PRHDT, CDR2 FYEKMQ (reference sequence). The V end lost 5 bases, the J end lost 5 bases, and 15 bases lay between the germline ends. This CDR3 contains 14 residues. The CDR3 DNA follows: TGTGCCAGCAGCCAAGGCGGGGGGCGATATGGCTACACCTTC. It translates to CASSQGGGRYGYTF.

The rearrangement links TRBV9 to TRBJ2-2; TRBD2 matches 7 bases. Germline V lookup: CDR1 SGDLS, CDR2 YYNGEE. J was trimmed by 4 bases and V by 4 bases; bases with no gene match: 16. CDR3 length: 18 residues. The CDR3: CASSPHGAGVGITGELFF. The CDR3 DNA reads TGTGCCAGCAGCCCCCACGGGGCGGGGGTGGGGATCACCGGGGAGCTGTTTTTT.

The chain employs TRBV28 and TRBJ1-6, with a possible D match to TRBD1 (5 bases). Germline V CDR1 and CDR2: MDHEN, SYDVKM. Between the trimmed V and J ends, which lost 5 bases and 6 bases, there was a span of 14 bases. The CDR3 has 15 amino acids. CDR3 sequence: CASSPPGGGNSPLHF. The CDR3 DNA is TGTGCCAGCAGTCCACCTGGGGGGGGTAATTCACCCCTCCACTTT.

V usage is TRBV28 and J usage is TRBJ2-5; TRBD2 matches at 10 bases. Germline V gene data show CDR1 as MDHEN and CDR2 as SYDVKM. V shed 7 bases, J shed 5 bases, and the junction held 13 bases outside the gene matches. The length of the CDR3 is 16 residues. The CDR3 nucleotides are TGTGCCAGCAACCGCCTAGTAGCGGGGGGCTCGGAGACCCAGTACTTC. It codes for CASNRLVAGGSETQYF.

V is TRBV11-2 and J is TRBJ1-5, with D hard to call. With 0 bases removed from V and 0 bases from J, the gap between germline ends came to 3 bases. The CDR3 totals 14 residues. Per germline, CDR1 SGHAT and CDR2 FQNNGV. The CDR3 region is CASSLDRSNQPQHF. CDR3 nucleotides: TGTGCCAGCAGCTTAGACCGTAGCAATCAGCCCCAGCATTTT.

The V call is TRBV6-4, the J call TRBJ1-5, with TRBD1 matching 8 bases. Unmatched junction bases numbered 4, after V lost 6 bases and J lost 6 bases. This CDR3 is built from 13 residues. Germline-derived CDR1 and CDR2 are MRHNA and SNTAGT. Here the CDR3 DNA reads TGTGCCAGCAGCGTACAGGGGGGTCAGCCCCAGCATTTT. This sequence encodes CASSVQGGQPQHF.

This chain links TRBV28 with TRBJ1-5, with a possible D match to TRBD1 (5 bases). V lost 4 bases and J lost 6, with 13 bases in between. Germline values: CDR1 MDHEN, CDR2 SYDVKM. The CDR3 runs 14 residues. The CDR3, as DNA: TGTGCCAGCAGTTCGACAGTACTGGGTCAGCCCCAGCATTTT. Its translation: CASSSTVLGQPQHF.

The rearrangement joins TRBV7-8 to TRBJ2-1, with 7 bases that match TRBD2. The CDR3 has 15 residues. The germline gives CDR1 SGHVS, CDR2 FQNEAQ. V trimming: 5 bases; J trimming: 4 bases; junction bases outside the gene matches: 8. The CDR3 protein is CASSAWAGEYNEQFF. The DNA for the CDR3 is TGTGCCAGCAGCGCGTGGGCGGGGGAATACAATGAGCAGTTCTTC.

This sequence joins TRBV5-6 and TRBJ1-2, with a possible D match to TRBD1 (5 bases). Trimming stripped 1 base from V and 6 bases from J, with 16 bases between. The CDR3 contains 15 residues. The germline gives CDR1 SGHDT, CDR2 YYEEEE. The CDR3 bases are TGTGCCAGCAGCTTGAAAGCAGGGTACGGAGATGGCTACACCTTC. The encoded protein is CASSLKAGYGDGYTF.